These 5 T cell receptor beta chains were sequenced from one sample in a study of CD8 T cells in ankylosing spondylitis. TCRdb re-derived calls from the 5' RACE reads in MiXCR, one entry per CDR3 protein. The data contain roughly 100,000 distinct CDR3 sequences, about 8.3% of them seen just once; the ten biggest clones take up roughly 9.9%. Sequenced: blood, either unsorted or a sorted T cell fraction (not recorded which). The receptors derive from a male donor with ankylosing spondylitis or in good health (not recorded which).

V and J are TRBV7-2 and TRBJ1-6, with 7 bases fitting TRBD1. With V trimmed by 4 bases and J by 11 bases, 8 bases remained unmatched. Germline assignment: CDR1 SGHTA and CDR2 FQGNSA. This CDR3 has 14 amino acids. CDR3 nucleotide sequence: TGTGCCAGCAGCTCCCGGACAGGTCCCGCACCCCTCCACTTT. Translated, it gives CASSSRTGPAPLHF.

This clonotype was counted ten times or more. This chain connects TRBV5-5 to TRBJ2-2; 8 bases align to TRBD2. The V segment lost 2 bases and the J segment 2 bases; nucleotides outside the gene matches: 11. The CDR3 contains 18 residues. Germline V lookup: CDR1 SGHKS, CDR2 YYEKEE (reference sequence). The CDR3 DNA sequence: TGTGCCAGCAGCTTAAATGCCGGACTAGCCTTTAACACCGGGGAGCTGTTTTTT. Translating it yields CASSLNAGLAFNTGELFF.

This clonotype was recorded many times. The rearrangement joins TRBV15 to TRBJ1-6, with a tentative D call TRBD1 (5 bases). V was trimmed by 1 base and J by 3 bases, leaving 13 bases between them. CDR1 is LNHNV and CDR2 is YYDKDF in the germline V gene (reference sequence). The CDR3 totals 17 residues. The CDR3 region is CATSRVGTRRYNSPLHF. CDR3 bases: TGTGCCACCAGCAGAGTGGGGACCCGGCGCTATAATTCACCCCTCCACTTT. The variable domain in full, completed from reference TRBV15 and TRBJ1-6, reads DAMVIQNPRYQVTQFGKPVTLSCSQTLNHNVMYWYQQKSSQAPKLLFHYYDKDFNNEADTPDNFQSRRPNTSFCFLDIRSPGLGDTAMYLCATSRVGTRRYNSPLHFGNGTRLTVT.

The V call is TRBV7-9, the J call TRBJ1-4, with unresolved D. The CDR3 has 15 amino acids. Germline V lookup: CDR1 SEHNR, CDR2 FQNEAQ (reference sequence). V lost 5 bases, J lost 7 bases, and 17 bases lay in between. The CDR3 nucleotides read TGTGCCAGCAGCCCAGGAGGGCAGGAAGGTGAAAAACTGTTTTTT. It translates to CASSPGGQEGEKLFF.

The sample holds a few counts of this clonotype. The chain combines TRBV7-8 with TRBJ2-1, with D uncertain. This CDR3 comprises 12 residues. Looked up from germline, CDR1 is SGHVS and CDR2 is FQNEAQ. V was clipped by 8 bases and J by 6 bases, with 11 bases between them. The CDR3 DNA reads as TGTGCCAGCTCGATTTGGGGCAATGAGCAGTTCTTC. This gives the protein CASSIWGNEQFF.